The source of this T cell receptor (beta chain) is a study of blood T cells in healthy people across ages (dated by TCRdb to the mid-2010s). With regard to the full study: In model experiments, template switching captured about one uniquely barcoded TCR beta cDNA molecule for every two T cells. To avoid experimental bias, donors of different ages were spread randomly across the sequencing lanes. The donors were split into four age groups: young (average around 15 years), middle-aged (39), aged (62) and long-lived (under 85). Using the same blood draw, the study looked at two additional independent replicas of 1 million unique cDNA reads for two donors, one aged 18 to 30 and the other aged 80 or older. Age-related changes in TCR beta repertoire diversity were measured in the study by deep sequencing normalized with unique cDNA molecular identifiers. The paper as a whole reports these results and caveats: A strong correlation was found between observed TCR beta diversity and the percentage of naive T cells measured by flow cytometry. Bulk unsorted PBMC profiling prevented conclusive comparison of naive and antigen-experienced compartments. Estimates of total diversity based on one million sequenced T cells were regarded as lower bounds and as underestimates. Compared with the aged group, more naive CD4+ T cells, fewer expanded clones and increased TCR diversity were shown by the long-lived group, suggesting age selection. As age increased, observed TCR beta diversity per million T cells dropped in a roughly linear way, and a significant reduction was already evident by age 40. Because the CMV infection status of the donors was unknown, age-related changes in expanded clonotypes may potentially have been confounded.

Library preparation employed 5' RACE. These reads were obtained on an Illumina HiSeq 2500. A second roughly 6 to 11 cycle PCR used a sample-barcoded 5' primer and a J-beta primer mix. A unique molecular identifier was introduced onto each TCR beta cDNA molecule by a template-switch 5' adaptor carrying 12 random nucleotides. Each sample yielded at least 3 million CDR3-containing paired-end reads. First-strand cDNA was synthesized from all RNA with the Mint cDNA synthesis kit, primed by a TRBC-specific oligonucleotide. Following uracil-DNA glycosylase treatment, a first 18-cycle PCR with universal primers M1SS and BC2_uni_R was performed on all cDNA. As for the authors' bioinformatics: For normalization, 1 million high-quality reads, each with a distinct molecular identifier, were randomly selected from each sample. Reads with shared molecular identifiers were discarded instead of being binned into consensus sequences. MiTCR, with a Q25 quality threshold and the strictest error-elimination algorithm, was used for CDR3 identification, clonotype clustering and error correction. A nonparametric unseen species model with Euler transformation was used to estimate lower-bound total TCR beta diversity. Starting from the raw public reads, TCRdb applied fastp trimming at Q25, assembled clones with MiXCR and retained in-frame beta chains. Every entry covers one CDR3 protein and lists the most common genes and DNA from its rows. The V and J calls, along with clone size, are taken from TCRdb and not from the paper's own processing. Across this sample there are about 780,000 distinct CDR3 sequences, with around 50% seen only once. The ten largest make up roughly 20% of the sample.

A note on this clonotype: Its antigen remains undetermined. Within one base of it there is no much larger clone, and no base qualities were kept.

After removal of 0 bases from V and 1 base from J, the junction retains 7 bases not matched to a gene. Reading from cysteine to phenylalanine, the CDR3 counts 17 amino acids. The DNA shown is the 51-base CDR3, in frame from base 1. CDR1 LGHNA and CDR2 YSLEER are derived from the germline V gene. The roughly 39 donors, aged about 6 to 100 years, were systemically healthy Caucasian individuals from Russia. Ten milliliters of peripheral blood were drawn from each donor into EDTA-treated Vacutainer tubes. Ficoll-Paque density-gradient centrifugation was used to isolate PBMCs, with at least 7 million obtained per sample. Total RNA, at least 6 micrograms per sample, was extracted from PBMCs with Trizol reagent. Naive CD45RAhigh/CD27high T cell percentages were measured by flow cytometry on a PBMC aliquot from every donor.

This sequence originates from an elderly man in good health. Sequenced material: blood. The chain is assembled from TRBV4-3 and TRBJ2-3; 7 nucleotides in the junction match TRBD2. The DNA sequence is TGCGCCAGCAGCCAAGATGATCCAGGACTAGGCACAGATACGCAGTATTTT. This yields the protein CASSQDDPGLGTDTQYF.